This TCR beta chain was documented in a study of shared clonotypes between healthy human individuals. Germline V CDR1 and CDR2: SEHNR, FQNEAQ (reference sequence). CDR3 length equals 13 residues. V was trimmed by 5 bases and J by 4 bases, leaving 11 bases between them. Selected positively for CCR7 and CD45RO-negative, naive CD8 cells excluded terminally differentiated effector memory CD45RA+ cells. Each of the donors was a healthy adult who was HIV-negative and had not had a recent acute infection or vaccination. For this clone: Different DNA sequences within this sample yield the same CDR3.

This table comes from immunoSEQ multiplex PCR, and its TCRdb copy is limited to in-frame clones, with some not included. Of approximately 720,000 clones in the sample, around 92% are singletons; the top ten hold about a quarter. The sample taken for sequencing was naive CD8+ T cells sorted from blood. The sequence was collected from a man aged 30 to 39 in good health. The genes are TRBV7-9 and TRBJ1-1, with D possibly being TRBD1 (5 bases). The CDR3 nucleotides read TGTGCCAGCAGCGCGGGGGGTGGCACTGAAGCTTTCTTT. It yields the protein CASSAGGGTEAFF.